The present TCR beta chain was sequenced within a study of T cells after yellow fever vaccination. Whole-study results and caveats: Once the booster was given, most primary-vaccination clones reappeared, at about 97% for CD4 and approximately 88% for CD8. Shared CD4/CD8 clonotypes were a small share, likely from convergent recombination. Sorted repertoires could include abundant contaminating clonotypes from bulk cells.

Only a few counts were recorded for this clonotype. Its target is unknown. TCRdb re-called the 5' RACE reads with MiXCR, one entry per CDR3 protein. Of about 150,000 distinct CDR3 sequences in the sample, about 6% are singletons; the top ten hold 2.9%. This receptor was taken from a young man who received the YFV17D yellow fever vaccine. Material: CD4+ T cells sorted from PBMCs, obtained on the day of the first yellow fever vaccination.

The CDR3 DNA follows: TGTGCCAGCAGGCGCCGGGCGGCATACGGCAACAATGAGCAGTTCTTC. It codes for CASRRRAAYGNNEQFF. V usage is TRBV6-5 and J usage is TRBJ2-1; D uncertain. Germline lookup yields CDR1 MNHEY and CDR2 SVGAGI. The V end was cut by 6 bases, the J end by 5 bases, with 20 bases between. This CDR3 has 16 amino acids.